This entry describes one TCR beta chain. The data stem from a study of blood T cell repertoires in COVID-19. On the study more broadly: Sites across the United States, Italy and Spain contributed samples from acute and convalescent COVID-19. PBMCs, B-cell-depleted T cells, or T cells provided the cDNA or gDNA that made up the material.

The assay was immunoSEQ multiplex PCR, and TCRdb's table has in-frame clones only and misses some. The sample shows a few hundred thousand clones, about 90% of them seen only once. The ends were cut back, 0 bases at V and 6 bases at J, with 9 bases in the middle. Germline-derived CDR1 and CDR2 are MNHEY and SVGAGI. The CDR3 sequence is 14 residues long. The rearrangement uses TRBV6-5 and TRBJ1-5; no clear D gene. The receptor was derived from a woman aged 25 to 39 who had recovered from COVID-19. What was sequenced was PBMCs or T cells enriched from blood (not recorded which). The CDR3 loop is CASSYSSRGQPQHF. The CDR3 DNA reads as TGTGCCAGCAGTTACTCTAGTAGAGGTCAGCCCCAGCATTTT.